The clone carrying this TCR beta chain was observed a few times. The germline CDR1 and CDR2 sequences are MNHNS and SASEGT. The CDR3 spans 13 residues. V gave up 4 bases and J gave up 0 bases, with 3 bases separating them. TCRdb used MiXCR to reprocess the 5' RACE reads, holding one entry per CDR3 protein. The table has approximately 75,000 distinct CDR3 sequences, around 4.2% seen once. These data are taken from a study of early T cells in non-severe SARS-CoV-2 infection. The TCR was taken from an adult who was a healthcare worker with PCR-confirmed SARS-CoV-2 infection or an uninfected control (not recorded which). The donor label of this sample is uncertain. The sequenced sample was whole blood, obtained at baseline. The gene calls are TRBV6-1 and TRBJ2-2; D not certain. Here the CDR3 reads CASSASNTGELFF. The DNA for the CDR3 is TGTGCCAGCAGTGCCTCGAACACCGGGGAGCTGTTTTTT.